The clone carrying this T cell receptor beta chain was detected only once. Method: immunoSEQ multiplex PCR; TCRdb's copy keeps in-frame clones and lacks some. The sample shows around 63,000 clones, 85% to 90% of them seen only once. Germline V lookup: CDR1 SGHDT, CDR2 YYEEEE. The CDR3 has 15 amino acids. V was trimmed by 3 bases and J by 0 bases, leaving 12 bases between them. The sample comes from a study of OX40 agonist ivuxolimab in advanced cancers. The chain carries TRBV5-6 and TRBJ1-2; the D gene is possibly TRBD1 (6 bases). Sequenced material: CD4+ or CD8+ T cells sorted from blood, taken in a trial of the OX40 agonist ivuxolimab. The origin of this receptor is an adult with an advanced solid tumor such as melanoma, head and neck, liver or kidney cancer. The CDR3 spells CASSSLDSPNYGYTF. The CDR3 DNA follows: TGTGCCAGCAGCTCTTTGGACAGCCCTAACTATGGCTACACCTTC.